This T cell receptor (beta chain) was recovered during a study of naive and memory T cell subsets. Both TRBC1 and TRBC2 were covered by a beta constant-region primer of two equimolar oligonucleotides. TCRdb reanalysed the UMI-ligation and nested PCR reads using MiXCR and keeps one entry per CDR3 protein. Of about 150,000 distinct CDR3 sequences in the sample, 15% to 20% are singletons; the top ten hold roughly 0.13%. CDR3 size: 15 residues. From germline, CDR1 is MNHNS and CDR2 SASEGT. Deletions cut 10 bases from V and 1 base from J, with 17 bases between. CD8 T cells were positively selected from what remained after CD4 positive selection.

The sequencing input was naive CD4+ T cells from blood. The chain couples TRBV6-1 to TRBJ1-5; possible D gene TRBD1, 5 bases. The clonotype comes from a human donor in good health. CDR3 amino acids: CATDIWRGSNQPQHF. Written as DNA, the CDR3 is TGTGCCACCGACATCTGGCGGGGGAGCAATCAGCCCCAGCATTTT.